The 6 T cell receptor beta chains presented below share a single source sample, sequenced in a study of T cell repertoires in cytomegalovirus infection. TCRdb re-called the reads through MiXCR, storing one row per CDR3 protein. This table has hundreds of thousands of distinct CDR3 sequences, around 30% appearing once. For these receptors, no antigen is known. The input for sequencing was cultured CD8+ T cells from PBMCs, taken from culture after CMV antigen stimulation. These receptors originate from a human donor in good health (CMV status not recorded). Some clones in this sample may be carry-over from other donors' samples.

This clonotype showed up just a few times. The junction shows a germline mismatch at one end, possibly a read error. The chain employs TRBV7-7 and TRBJ1-3; D call uncertain. Germline V lookup: CDR1 SSHAT, CDR2 FNYEAQ (reference sequence). The CDR3 length is 14 residues. The CDR3 region is CASSNTLGGNTIYF. The CDR3 region has the DNA TGTGCTAGCAGCAATACATTGGGTGGAAACACCATATATTTT.

Concerning this clonotype itself: A much more abundant neighbour one base away suggests this may be a read error. The V gene is TRBV7-9, the J gene TRBJ2-3; D is possibly TRBD1 (5 bases). V lost 5 bases and J 7 bases, leaving 22 bases between the germline ends. CDR3 length: 16 amino acids. Germline assignment: CDR1 SEHNR and CDR2 FQNEAQ (reference sequence). Here the CDR3 reads CASSLLEGVPRNTQYF. In DNA, the CDR3 is TGTGCCAGCAGCCTGCTCGAAGGGGTCCCAAGGAATACGCAGTATTTT.

This sequence joins TRBV27 and TRBJ1-1; D may be TRBD1 (5 bases). There are 15 residues in the CDR3. CDR1 is MNHEY, CDR2 SMNVEV, per germline (reference sequence). V lost 7 bases to trimming and J lost 4 bases, with 19 bases between them. Here the CDR3 reads CASNLGLGGGTEAFF. For the CDR3, the DNA is TGTGCCAGCAACTTGGGGCTCGGGGGTGGCACTGAAGCTTTCTTT.

The rearrangement links TRBV6-2 or TRBV6-3 to TRBJ2-1; D possibly corresponds to TRBD2 (6 bases). Trimming removed 2 bases from V and 6 bases from J, with 8 bases in between. This CDR3 is 13 amino acids long. CDR1 and CDR2 (germline): MNHEY, SVGEGT. The CDR3 nucleotides read TGTGCCAGCAGTTACGGGGAGGTCAATGAGCAGTTCTTC. This translates into CASSYGEVNEQFF.

This clonotype appeared many times. The chain combines TRBV6-1 with TRBJ2-1, with D unresolved. The CDR3 is made up of 13 amino acids. The germline gives CDR1 MNHNS, CDR2 SASEGT. V lost 4 bases and J lost 3, with 7 bases in between. The CDR3 nucleotides are TGTGCCAGCAGTGGAACCCTCTACAATGAGCAGTTCTTC. Translation: CASSGTLYNEQFF.

J is TRBJ2-7 and V is TRBV7-9; either TRBD1 or TRBD2 may supply D (5 bases each). The CDR3 is 16 amino acids. Trimming stripped 7 bases from V and 2 bases from J, with 21 bases between. Germline CDR1 reads SEHNR; CDR2 reads FQNEAQ (reference sequence). The CDR3 sequence is CASIPYPGQSTYEQYF. CDR3 nucleotide sequence: TGTGCCAGCATCCCTTACCCGGGGCAGTCTACCTACGAGCAGTACTTC.